A single sample is the source of the 16 T cell receptor beta chains below, sequenced in a study of early T cells in non-severe SARS-CoV-2 infection. TCRdb analysed the 5' RACE reads with MiXCR anew, one entry per CDR3 protein. This table has about 62,000 distinct CDR3 sequences, roughly a tenth appearing once. Input material: whole blood. Every receptor here comes from an adult who was a healthcare worker with PCR-confirmed SARS-CoV-2 infection or an uninfected control (not recorded which).

The J gene is TRBJ2-3, the V gene TRBV29-1, with 10 bases lining up with TRBD1. V shed 0 bases, J shed 5 bases, and the junction held 17 bases outside the gene matches. The CDR3 has 19 residues. Germline CDR1 reads SQVTM; CDR2 reads ANQGSEA. The CDR3 sequence: CSVEDPGQGIPGGVDTQYF. CDR3 coding DNA: TGCAGCGTTGAAGACCCGGGACAGGGGATACCGGGTGGAGTAGATACGCAGTATTTT.

Many counts were recorded for this clonotype. The chain combines TRBV20-1 with TRBJ2-3; 15 bases fit TRBD2. Trimming removed 8 bases from V and 4 bases from J; junction bases left unmatched: 7. The CDR3 covers 15 residues. In germline, CDR1 is DFQATT, CDR2 SNEGSKA (reference sequence). In DNA, the CDR3 is TGCAGTCCCGGACTAGCGGGGGGGCAAGCAGATACGCAGTATTTT. Protein: CSPGLAGGQADTQYF.

The J gene is TRBJ2-3, the V gene TRBV10-1, with 7 bases identical to TRBD2. V lost 6 bases and J lost 11; bases outside the gene matches: 5. CDR1 and CDR2 (germline): WNHNN, SYGVQD (reference sequence). This CDR3 is 11 amino acids long. The CDR3 region is CASRAGGMQYF. The DNA for the CDR3 is TGCGCCAGCAGGGCCGGGGGGATGCAGTATTTT.

This clonotype was observed a handful of times. V is TRBV7-9 and J is TRBJ1-1; D gene ambiguous. Looked up from germline, CDR1 is SEHNR and CDR2 is FQNEAQ (reference sequence). This CDR3 has 15 amino acids. V was shortened by 0 bases and J by 2 bases, with 10 bases between the two germline ends. The CDR3 nucleotides read TGTGCCAGCAGCTTAGCGCGACATCCTAACACTGAAGCTTTCTTT. Its translation is CASSLARHPNTEAFF. The variable domain in full, completed from reference TRBV7-9 and TRBJ1-1, reads DTGVSQNPRHKITKRGQNVTFRCDPISEHNRLYWYRQTLGQGPEFLTYFQNEAQLEKSRLLSDRFSAERPKGSFSTLEIQRTEQGDSAMYLCASSLARHPNTEAFFGQGTRLTVV.

The V call is TRBV4-1, the J call TRBJ2-3; 7 positions agree with TRBD1. The CDR3 consists of 17 residues. The V gene's germline CDR1 is MGHRA and CDR2 YSYEKL. Trimming cost V 0 bases and J 5 bases; bases outside gene matches: 11. The CDR3 nucleotides read TGCGCCAGCAGCCAAGATGCCCCGACAGGGTTAAGAGATACGCAGTATTTT. Protein product: CASSQDAPTGLRDTQYF.

In its sample, this clonotype was seen a few times. This chain connects TRBV2 to TRBJ2-5; perhaps TRBD2 as D (6 bases). This CDR3 contains 14 residues. The germline CDR1 and CDR2 sequences are SNHLY and FYNNEI. Trimming stripped 4 bases from V and 3 bases from J, with 12 bases between. Written as DNA, the CDR3 is TGTGCCAGCAGTGGAAGGGCGGGAAAAGAGACCCAGTACTTC. Translation gives CASSGRAGKETQYF. The entire variable domain, with the rest obtained from reference TRBV2 and TRBJ2-5, is as follows: EPEVTQTPSHQVTQMGQEVILRCVPISNHLYFYWYRQILGQKVEFLVSFYNNEISEKSEIFDDQFSVERPDGSNFTLKIRSTKLEDSAMYFCASSGRAGKETQYFGPGTRLLVL.

This clonotype was seen only a few times. The rearrangement uses TRBV2 and TRBJ2-7, with TRBD2 matching over 10 bases. The CDR3 covers 15 residues. Germline CDR1 is SNHLY and CDR2 is FYNNEI. V shed 6 bases and J 6 bases; nucleotides not matched to a gene: 11. CDR3 sequence (DNA): TGTGCCAGCAGAGCCAACTCGAAGCGGGGGGGCGAGCAGTACGTC. As protein: CASRANSKRGGEQYV.

This chain uses TRBV14 with TRBJ1-1; 8 bases fit TRBD1. The CDR3 is 15 amino acids. Germline CDR1 reads SGHDN; CDR2 reads FVKESK. V was clipped by 4 bases and J by 5 bases; unmatched bases: 9. The DNA of the CDR3 is TGTGCCAGCAGCCTCTACACAGGGGGTAGGACTGAAGCTTTCTTT. It is translated as CASSLYTGGRTEAFF.

This clonotype was found a few times. The chain recombines TRBV5-4 with TRBJ1-4; 9 nucleotides line up with TRBD1. Germline loops: CDR1 SGHNT, CDR2 YYREEE (reference sequence). The CDR3 has 14 amino acids. The V segment lost 1 base and the J segment 10 bases; nucleotides outside the gene matches: 5. CDR3 in DNA: TGTGCCAGCAGCTTGACAGGGGGCGAAAGAAAACTGTTTTTT. Amino acid sequence: CASSLTGGERKLFF.

This clonotype was detected a few times. This chain uses TRBV7-2 with TRBJ1-2, with 9 positions matching TRBD1. The V and J ends lost 2 bases and 7 bases, in that order; junction bases with no gene match: 14. The germline V gene encodes CDR1 SGHTA and CDR2 FQGNSA. The CDR3 covers 17 residues. In DNA, the CDR3 is TGTGCCAGCAGCTTACCTTCCCCAAGACAGGGGGAAGGTGGCTACACCTTC. This translates into CASSLPSPRQGEGGYTF. Drawing the rest from reference TRBV7-2 and TRBJ1-2, the complete variable domain is GAGVSQSPSNKVTEKGKDVELRCDPISGHTALYWYRQSLGQGLEFLIYFQGNSAPDKSGLPSDRFSAERTGGSVSTLTIQRTQQEDSAVYLCASSLPSPRQGEGGYTFGSGTRLTVV.

This clonotype was counted at least ten times. The chain combines TRBV7-6 with TRBJ2-1, with unresolved D. The CDR3 covers 15 residues. The ends were cut back, 1 base at V and 6 bases at J, with 13 bases in the middle. Germline CDR1 is SGHVS and CDR2 is FNYEAQ. The CDR3 sequence: CASSLEASPSNEQFF. In DNA, the CDR3 is TGTGCCAGCAGCTTAGAAGCAAGCCCCTCCAATGAGCAGTTCTTC.

Many counts were recorded for this clonotype. The chain employs TRBV29-1 and TRBJ2-7; a weak D match, TRBD2 (6 bases). Germline V gene sequence: CDR1 SQVTM, CDR2 ANQGSEA. CDR3 length: 13 residues. Trimming removed 5 bases at V and 0 bases at J, with 11 bases between. The CDR3 DNA follows: TGCAGCGTTCTTGGACTAACCTCCTACGAGCAGTACGTC. It codes for CSVLGLTSYEQYV.

This chain joins TRBV12-3 or TRBV12-4 and TRBJ1-2; D gene ambiguous. The ends were cut back, 3 bases at V and 5 bases at J, with 16 bases in the middle. This CDR3 contains 15 residues. CDR3 DNA sequence: TGTGCCAGCAGTTTCCTCTACAACGGACTTTATGGCTACACCTTC. Translation gives CASSFLYNGLYGYTF.

This clonotype was seen ten or more times. V usage is TRBV4-1 and J usage is TRBJ1-2; 10 bases match TRBD1. V dropped 0 bases and J dropped 2; count of bases not matched to a gene: 12. Germline CDR1 is MGHRA and CDR2 is YSYEKL. The CDR3 loop spans 19 amino acids. The CDR3 bases are TGCGCCAGCAGCCAAGAACTAGTCCGGGACAGGGGAACGAACTATGGCTACACCTTC. It codes for CASSQELVRDRGTNYGYTF.

The chain has TRBV28 and TRBJ1-2; D is perhaps TRBD1 (6 bases). The CDR3 has 12 residues. V lost 5 bases, J lost 8 bases, and 12 bases lay in between. CDR1 and CDR2 (germline): MDHEN, SYDVKM. The CDR3 loop is CASSTHRDGYTF. DNA of the CDR3: TGTGCCAGCAGTACACACAGGGACGGCTACACCTTC.

This clonotype was detected ten times or more. This rearrangement joins TRBV18 to TRBJ1-1; tentatively, D is TRBD1 (6 bases). The CDR3 extends over 15 amino acids. Trimming took 3 bases from V and 5 from J, leaving 16 bases between them. CDR1 is KGHSH and CDR2 is LQKENI in the germline V gene. CDR3 amino acids: CASSPGGARETEAFF. DNA of the CDR3: TGTGCCAGCTCACCGGGGGGGGCCCGGGAAACTGAAGCTTTCTTT.